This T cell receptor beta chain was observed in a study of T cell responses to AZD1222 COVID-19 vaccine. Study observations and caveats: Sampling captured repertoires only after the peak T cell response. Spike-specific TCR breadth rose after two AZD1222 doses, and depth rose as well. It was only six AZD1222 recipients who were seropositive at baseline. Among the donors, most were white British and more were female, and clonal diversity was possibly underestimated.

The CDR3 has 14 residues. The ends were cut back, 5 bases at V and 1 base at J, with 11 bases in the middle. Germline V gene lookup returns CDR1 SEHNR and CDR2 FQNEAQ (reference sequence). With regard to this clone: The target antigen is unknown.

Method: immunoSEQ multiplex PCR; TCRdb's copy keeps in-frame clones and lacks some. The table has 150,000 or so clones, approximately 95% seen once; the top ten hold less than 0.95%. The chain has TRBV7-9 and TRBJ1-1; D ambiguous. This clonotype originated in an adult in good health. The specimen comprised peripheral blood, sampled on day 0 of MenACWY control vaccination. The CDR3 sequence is CASSQLRQNTEAFF. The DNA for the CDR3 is TGTGCCAGCAGCCAGCTGAGACAGAACACTGAAGCTTTCTTT.